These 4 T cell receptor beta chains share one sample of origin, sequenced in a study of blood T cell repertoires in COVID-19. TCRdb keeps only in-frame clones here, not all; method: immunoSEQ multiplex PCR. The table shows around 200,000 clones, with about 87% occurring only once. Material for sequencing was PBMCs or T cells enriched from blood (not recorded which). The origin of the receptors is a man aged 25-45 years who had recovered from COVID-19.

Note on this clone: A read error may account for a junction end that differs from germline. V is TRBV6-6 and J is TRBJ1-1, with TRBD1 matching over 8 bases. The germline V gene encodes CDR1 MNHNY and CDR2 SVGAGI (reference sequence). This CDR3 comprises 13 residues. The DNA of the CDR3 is TGTGCCAGCATTTACCAAAGACAGGGGAGTGCTTTCTTT. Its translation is CASIYQRQGSAFF.

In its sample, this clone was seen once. CDR3 region: CASTDPTSTGSNTEAFF. CDR3 DNA sequence: TGCGCCAGCACGGACCCCACCTCAACGGGGTCGAACACTGAAGCTTTCTTT. This chain connects TRBV5-1 to TRBJ1-1; D uncertain. This CDR3 has 17 residues. V was pared by 6 bases and J by 1 base, with 22 bases between. In germline, CDR1 is SGHRS, CDR2 YFSETQ.

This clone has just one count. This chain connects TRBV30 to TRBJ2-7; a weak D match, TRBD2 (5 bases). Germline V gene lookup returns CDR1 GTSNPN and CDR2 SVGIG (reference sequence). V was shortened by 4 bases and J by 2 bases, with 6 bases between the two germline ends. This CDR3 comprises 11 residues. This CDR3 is CAWIGAYEQYF. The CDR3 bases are TGTGCCTGGATCGGGGCCTACGAGCAGTACTTC.

This CDR3 is CASSNIDRGVNTEAFF. The DNA for the CDR3 is TGTGCCAGTAGTAATATCGACAGGGGCGTGAACACTGAAGCTTTCTTT. V gene TRBV19 combines with J gene TRBJ1-1; 8 positions agree with TRBD1. V lost 4 bases to trimming and J lost 0 bases; unmatched junction nucleotides: 7. The length of the CDR3 is 16 residues. Germline CDR1 LNHDA, CDR2 SQIVND (reference sequence).